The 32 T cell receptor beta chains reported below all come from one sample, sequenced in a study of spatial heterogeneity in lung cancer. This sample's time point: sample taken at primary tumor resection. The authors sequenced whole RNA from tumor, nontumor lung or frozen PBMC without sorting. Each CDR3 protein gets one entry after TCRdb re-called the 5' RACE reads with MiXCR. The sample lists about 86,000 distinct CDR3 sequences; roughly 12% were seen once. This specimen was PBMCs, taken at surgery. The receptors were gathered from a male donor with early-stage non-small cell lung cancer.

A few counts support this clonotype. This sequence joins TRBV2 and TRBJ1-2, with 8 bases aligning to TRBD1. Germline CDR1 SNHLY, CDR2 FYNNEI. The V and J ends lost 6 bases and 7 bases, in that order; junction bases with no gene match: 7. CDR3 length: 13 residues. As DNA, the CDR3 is TGTGCCAGCAGAGACGACAGGGGAAGTGGCTACACCTTC. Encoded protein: CASRDDRGSGYTF. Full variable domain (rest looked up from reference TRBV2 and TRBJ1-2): EPEVTQTPSHQVTQMGQEVILRCVPISNHLYFYWYRQILGQKVEFLVSFYNNEISEKSEIFDDQFSVERPDGSNFTLKIRSTKLEDSAMYFCASRDDRGSGYTFGSGTRLTVV.

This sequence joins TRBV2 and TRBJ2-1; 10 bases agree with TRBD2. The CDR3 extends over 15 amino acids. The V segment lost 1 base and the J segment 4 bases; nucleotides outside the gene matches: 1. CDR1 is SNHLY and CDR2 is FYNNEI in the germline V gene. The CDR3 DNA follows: TGTGCCAGCAGTGAAGTACTAGCGGGATACAATGAGCAGTTCTTC. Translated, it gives CASSEVLAGYNEQFF.

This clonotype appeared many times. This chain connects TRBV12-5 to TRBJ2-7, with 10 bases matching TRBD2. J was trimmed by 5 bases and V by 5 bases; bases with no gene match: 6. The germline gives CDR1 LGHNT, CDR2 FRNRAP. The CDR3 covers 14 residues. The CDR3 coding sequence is TGTGCTAGTGGTCCAGGGCTAGCGGGAGACGAGCAGTACTTC. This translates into CASGPGLAGDEQYF.

This chain's CDR3 is CASSENHQSYTF. Here the CDR3 DNA reads TGCGCCAGCAGTGAGAACCACCAGAGCTACACCTTC. V usage is TRBV10-2 and J usage is TRBJ1-2; D gene uncertain. The germline CDR1 and CDR2 sequences are WSHSY and SAAADI. This CDR3 comprises 12 residues. V gave up 2 bases and J gave up 9 bases, with 10 bases separating them.

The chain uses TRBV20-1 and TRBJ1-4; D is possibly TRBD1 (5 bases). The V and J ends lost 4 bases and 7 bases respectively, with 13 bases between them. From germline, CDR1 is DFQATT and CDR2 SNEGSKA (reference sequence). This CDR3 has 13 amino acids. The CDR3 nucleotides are TGCAGTGCTATGGGGCAGGGAGGTGAAAAACTGTTTTTT. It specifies CSAMGQGGEKLFF.

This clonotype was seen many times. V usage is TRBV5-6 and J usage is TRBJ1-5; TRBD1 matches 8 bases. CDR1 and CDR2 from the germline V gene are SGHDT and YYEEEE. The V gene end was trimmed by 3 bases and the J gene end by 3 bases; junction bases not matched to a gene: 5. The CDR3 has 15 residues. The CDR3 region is CASSSGQGYNQPQHF. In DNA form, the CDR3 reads TGTGCCAGCAGCTCTGGACAGGGCTACAATCAGCCCCAGCATTTT.

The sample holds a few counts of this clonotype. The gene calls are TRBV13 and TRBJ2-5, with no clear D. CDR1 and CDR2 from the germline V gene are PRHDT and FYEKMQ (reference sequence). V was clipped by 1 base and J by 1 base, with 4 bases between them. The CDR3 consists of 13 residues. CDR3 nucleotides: TGTGCCAGCAGCTTAGAGGGCCAAGAGACCCAGTACTTC. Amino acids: CASSLEGQETQYF.

CDR3 sequence: CASSGVNGAREQYF. CDR3 nucleotide sequence: TGCGCCAGTTCAGGTGTCAATGGGGCTCGCGAGCAGTACTTC. V is TRBV4-1 and J is TRBJ2-7; the D gene is possibly TRBD1 (5 bases). This CDR3 region has 14 residues. Germline V CDR1 and CDR2: MGHRA, YSYEKL. V was trimmed by 9 bases and J by 6 bases, leaving 21 bases between them.

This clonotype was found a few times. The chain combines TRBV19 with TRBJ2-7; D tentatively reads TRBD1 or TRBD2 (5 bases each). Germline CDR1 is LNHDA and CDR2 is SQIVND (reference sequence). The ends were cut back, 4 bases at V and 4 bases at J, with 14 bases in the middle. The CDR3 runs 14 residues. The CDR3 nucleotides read TGTGCCAGTAGTACCTGGGACGGATCTTACGAGCAGTACTTC. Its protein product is CASSTWDGSYEQYF.

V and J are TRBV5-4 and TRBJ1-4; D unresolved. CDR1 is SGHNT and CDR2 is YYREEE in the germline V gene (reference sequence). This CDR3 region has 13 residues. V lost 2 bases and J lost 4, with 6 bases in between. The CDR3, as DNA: TGTGCCAGCAGCTTACGGATTAATGAAAAACTGTTTTTT. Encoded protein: CASSLRINEKLFF.

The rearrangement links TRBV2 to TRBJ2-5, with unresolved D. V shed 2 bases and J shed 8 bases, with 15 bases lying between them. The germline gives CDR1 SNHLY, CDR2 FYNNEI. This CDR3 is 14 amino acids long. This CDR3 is CASSELKGLGTQYF. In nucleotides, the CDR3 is TGTGCCAGCAGTGAACTTAAGGGATTGGGTACCCAGTACTTC.

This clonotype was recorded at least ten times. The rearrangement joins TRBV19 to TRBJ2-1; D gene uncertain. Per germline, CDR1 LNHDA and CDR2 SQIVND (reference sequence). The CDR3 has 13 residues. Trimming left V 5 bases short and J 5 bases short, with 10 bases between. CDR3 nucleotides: TGTGCCAGTAGTCCGGTCTTAGACAATGAGCAGTTCTTC. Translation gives CASSPVLDNEQFF.

CDR3 nucleotide sequence: TGTGCCAGCTCTCTGGGACAGGACTACAATGAGCAGTTCTTC. This encodes CASSLGQDYNEQFF. The V call is TRBV18, the J call TRBJ2-1; 8 bases are shared with TRBD1. The CDR3 is made up of 14 amino acids. Germline V CDR1 and CDR2: KGHSH, LQKENI. J lost 3 bases, V lost 6 bases, and 4 bases had no gene match.

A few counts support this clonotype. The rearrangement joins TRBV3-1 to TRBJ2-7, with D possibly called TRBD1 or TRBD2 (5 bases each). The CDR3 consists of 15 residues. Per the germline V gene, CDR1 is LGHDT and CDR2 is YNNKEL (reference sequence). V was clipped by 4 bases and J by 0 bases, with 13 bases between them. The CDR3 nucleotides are TGTGCCAGCAGCCCCTTCTCGGGACCCTCCTACGAGCAGTACTTC. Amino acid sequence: CASSPFSGPSYEQYF.

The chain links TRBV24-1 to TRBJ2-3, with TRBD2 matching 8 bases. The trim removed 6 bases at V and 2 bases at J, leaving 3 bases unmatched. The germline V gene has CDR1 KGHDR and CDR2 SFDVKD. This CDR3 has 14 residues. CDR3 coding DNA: TGTGCCACCAGTACTAGCGGAGCCACAGATACGCAGTATTTT. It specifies CATSTSGATDTQYF.

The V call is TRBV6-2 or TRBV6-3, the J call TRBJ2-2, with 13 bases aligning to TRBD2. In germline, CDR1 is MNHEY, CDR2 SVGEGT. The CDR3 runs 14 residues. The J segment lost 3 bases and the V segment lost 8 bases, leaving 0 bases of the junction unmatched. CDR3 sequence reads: CASGLAGDTGELFF. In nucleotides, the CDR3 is TGTGCCAGCGGACTAGCGGGAGACACCGGGGAGCTGTTTTTT.

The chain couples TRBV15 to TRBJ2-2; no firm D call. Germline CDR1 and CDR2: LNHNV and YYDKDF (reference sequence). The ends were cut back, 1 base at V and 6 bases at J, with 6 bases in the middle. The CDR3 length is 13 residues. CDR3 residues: CATSRAWSGELFF. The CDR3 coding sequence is TGTGCCACCAGCAGAGCGTGGTCCGGGGAGCTGTTTTTT.

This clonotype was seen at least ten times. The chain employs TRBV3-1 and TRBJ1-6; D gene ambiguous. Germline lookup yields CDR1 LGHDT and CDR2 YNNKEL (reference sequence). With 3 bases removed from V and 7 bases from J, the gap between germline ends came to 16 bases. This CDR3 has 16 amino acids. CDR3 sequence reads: CASSHLGRSVNSPLHF. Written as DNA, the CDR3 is TGTGCCAGCAGCCACTTAGGACGGTCAGTAAATTCACCCCTCCACTTT.

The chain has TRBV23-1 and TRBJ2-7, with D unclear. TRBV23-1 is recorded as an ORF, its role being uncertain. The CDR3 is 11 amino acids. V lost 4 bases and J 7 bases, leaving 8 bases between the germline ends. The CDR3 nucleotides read TGCGCCAGCAGTCTCCGGAGAGAGCAGTACTTC. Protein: CASSLRREQYF.

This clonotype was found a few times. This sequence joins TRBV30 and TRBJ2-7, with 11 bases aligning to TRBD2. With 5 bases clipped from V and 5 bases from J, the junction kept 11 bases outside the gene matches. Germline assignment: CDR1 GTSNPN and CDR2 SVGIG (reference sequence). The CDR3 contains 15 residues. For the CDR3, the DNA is TGTGCCTGGGCTAGCGGGAGGAACTTTGGGGACGAGCAGTACTTC. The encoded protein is CAWASGRNFGDEQYF.

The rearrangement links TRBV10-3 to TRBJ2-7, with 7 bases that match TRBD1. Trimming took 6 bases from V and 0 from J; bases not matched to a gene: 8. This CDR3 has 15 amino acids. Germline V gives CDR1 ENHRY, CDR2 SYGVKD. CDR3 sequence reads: CAIRTGTVSSYEQYF. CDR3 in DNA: TGTGCCATCAGAACCGGGACAGTGAGCTCCTACGAGCAGTACTTC.

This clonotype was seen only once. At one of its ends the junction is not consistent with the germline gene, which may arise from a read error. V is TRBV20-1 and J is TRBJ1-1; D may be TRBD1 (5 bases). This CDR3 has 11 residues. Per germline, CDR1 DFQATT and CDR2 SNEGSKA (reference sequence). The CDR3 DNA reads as TGTTCGGGGACCCAGGTAACTGAAGCTTTCTTT. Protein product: CSGTQVTEAFF.

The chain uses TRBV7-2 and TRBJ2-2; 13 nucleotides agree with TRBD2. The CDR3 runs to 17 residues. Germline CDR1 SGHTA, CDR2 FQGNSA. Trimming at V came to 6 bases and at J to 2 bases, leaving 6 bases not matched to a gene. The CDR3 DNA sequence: TGTGCCAGCAGTCCCTGGACTAGCGGGAGTAACACCGGGGAGCTGTTTTTT. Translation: CASSPWTSGSNTGELFF.

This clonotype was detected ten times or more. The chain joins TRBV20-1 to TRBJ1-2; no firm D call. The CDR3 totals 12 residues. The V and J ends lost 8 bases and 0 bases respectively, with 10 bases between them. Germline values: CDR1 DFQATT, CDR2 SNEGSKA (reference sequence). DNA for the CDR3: TGCAGTTTCGCGGGAGCTAACTATGGCTACACCTTC. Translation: CSFAGANYGYTF.

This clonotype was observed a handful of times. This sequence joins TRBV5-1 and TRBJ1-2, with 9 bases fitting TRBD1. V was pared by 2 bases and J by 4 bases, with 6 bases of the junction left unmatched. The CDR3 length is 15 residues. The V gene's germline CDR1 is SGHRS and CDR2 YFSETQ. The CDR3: CASSFRDRALYGYTF. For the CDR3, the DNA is TGCGCCAGCAGCTTCCGGGACAGGGCCCTCTATGGCTACACCTTC.

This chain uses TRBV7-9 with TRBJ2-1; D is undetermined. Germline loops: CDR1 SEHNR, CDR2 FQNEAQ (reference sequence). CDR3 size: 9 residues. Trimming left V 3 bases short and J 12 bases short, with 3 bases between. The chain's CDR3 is CASSFRQFF. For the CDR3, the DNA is TGTGCCAGCAGCTTTCGGCAGTTCTTC.

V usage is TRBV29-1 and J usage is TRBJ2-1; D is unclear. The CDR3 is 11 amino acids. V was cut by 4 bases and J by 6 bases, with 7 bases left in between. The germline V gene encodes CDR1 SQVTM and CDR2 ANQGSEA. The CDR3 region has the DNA TGCAGCGTTGGGCCTACCAATGAGCAGTTCTTC. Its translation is CSVGPTNEQFF.

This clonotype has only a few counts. CDR3 protein: CATKVSADSYNEQFF. Here the CDR3 DNA reads TGTGCCACCAAAGTCAGTGCGGACTCCTACAATGAGCAGTTCTTC. The J gene is TRBJ2-1, the V gene TRBV6-5; D uncertain. CDR3 length: 15 residues. The germline V gene has CDR1 MNHEY and CDR2 SVGAGI. Trimming removed 10 bases from V and 0 bases from J, with 16 bases in between.

DNA of the CDR3: TGTGCCAGCCAGGGGCTCGACCACGAGCAGTACTTC. Its protein is CASQGLDHEQYF. The chain carries TRBV25-1 and TRBJ2-7, with TRBD1 as a possible D gene (6 bases). The length of the CDR3 is 12 residues. Germline CDR1 and CDR2: MGHDK and SYGVNS. V dropped 8 bases and J dropped 5 bases, with 13 bases sitting between them.

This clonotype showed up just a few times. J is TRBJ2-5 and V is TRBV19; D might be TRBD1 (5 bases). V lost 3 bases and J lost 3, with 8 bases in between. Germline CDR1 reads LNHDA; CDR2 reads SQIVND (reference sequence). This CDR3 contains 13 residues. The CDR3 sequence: CASSMGLEETQYF. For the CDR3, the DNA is TGTGCCAGTAGTATGGGGCTGGAAGAGACCCAGTACTTC.

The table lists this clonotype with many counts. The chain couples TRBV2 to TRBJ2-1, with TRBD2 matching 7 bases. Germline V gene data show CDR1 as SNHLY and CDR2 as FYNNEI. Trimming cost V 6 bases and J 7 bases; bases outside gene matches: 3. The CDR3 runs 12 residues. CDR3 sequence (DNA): TGTGCCAGCAGGAGGGAGGGGAATGAGCAGTTCTTC. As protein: CASRREGNEQFF.

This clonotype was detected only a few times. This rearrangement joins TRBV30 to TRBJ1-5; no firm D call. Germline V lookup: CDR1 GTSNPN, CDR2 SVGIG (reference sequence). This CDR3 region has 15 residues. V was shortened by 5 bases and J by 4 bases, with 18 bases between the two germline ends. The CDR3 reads CAWPFGTTGNQPQHF. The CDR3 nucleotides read TGTGCCTGGCCCTTTGGAACGACGGGGAATCAGCCCCAGCATTTT.